These 27 T cell receptor beta chains came from one sample sequenced in a study of beta chain features in type 1 diabetes. cDNA synthesis used the whole RNA isolate, giving expressed TCRB sequences. Libraries were prepared by immunoSEQ multiplex PCR; TCRdb keeps only in-frame clonotypes and omits some of them. The table lists hundreds of thousands of clones, about 15% of them singletons. Sequencing input: central memory CD4+ T cells from blood. Every receptor here comes from a man aged 25 to 45 in good health.

This clone was seen only a few times. CDR3 coding DNA: TGTGCCAGCAGTATTGGGGGAGGTAATGAGCAGTTCTTC. It specifies CASSIGGGNEQFF. The V gene is TRBV6-1, the J gene TRBJ2-1; tentatively, D is TRBD2 (6 bases). This CDR3 contains 13 residues. The germline V gene encodes CDR1 MNHNS and CDR2 SASEGT. Trimming left V 5 bases short and J 7 bases short, with 12 bases between.

This clone occurred a few times. V is TRBV4-3 and J is TRBJ2-3; D possibly matches TRBD1 or TRBD2 (6 bases each). The V gene's germline CDR1 is LGHNA and CDR2 YSLEER. Trimming cost V 0 bases and J 6 bases, with 28 bases left between them. The CDR3 length is 20 residues. The CDR3 DNA reads TGCGCCAGCAGCCAAGAGCCCCTTCCTTCTTACAGGGCGGGACGGGATACGCAGTATTTT. Translated: CASSQEPLPSYRAGRDTQYF.

V and J are TRBV6-1 and TRBJ1-4; D ambiguous. Germline V CDR1 and CDR2: MNHNS, SASEGT. V was clipped by 6 bases and J by 15 bases, with 17 bases between them. The CDR3 is made up of 12 amino acids. CDR3 DNA sequence: TGTGCCAGCAGCCAATCCGGCTCAGGATTGTTTTTT. The encoded protein is CASSQSGSGLFF.

The chain employs TRBV6-1 and TRBJ2-7, with 7 bases aligning to TRBD1. The junction had 1 base not matched to a gene; V was cut back by 5 bases and J by 0 bases. This CDR3 has 13 residues. The germline V gene encodes CDR1 MNHNS and CDR2 SASEGT. CDR3 nucleotides: TGTGCCAGCAGTCGGACAGGCTCCTACGAGCAGTACGTC. Residues: CASSRTGSYEQYV.

The genes are TRBV19 and TRBJ1-1, with 8 bases matching TRBD1. V was clipped by 8 bases and J by 10 bases; unmatched bases: 12. This CDR3 is 13 amino acids long. Germline V gives CDR1 LNHDA, CDR2 SQIVND (reference sequence). This CDR3 is CASQAPGGLGAFF. The CDR3 DNA follows: TGTGCCAGTCAAGCTCCAGGGGGCTTGGGAGCTTTCTTT.

This chain links TRBV18 with TRBJ1-2; no clear D. The germline gives CDR1 KGHSH, CDR2 LQKENI. The CDR3 is made up of 12 amino acids. V was clipped by 3 bases and J by 5 bases, with 7 bases between them. CDR3 region: CASSPRGYGYTF. The CDR3 DNA follows: TGTGCCAGCTCACCTAGAGGGTATGGCTACACCTTC. The full variable domain, its missing parts supplied by reference TRBV18 and TRBJ1-2, is NAGVMQNPRHLVRRRGQEARLRCSPMKGHSHVYWYRQLPEEGLKFMVYLQKENIIDESGMPKERFSAEFPKEGPSILRIQQVVRGDSAAYFCASSPRGYGYTFGSGTRLTVV.

This clone was detected only a few times. The chain uses TRBV19 and TRBJ2-4; TRBD2 aligns across 7 bases. The junction had 11 bases not matched to a gene; V was cut back by 8 bases and J by 10 bases. The CDR3 is 13 residues long. Germline V gene sequence: CDR1 LNHDA, CDR2 SQIVND (reference sequence). The CDR3 loop reads CASSRGDYPIQYF. In nucleotides, the CDR3 is TGTGCCAGTTCAAGAGGGGACTACCCGATTCAGTACTTC.

For this clone: Only one base separates this from a far larger clonotype, so it likely reflects a read error. The chain is built from TRBV10-3 and TRBJ2-3; TRBD2 matches at 9 bases. Germline CDR1 is ENHRY and CDR2 is SYGVKD. The CDR3 runs to 13 residues. The CDR3 nucleotides read TGTGGCAGCTTAGCGGGAGTTGAAGATACGCAGTATTTT. Protein product: CGSLAGVEDTQYF.

This clone was detected only a few times. The V call is TRBV7-9, the J call TRBJ2-3, with TRBD2 matching over 11 bases. V trimming: 2 bases; J trimming: 3 bases; junction bases outside the gene matches: 1. Germline V gene data show CDR1 as SEHNR and CDR2 as FQNEAQ (reference sequence). There are 15 residues in the CDR3. The CDR3 DNA reads TGTGCCAGCAGCTTAACTAGCGGGAGTACAGATACGCAGTATTTT. Protein sequence: CASSLTSGSTDTQYF.

V usage is TRBV7-2 and J usage is TRBJ1-1; tentative D call: TRBD1 (5 bases). This CDR3 is 14 amino acids long. Germline loops: CDR1 SGHTA, CDR2 FQGNSA. V shed 7 bases and J shed 3 bases, with 15 bases lying between them. For the CDR3, the DNA is TGTGCCAGCACCCTTGGGGGATCAGACACTGAAGCTTTCTTT. Amino acid sequence: CASTLGGSDTEAFF.

This clone showed up many times. The genes are TRBV4-2 and TRBJ2-5; D gene uncertain. Germline V gene sequence: CDR1 LGHNA, CDR2 YNFKEQ. The CDR3 length is 11 residues. Trimming removed 0 bases at V and 6 bases at J, with 2 bases between. DNA for the CDR3: TGTGCCAGCAGCCAAGATAAGACCCAGTACTTC. Residues: CASSQDKTQYF.

The rearrangement uses TRBV9 and TRBJ1-1; tentative D call: TRBD1 (5 bases). Germline loops: CDR1 SGDLS, CDR2 YYNGEE. Deletions cut 2 bases from V and 1 base from J, with 12 bases between. This CDR3 has 15 residues. This CDR3 reads CASSVRPTANTEAFF. The CDR3 DNA reads TGTGCCAGCAGCGTGCGCCCGACAGCGAACACTGAAGCTTTCTTT.

Only a few counts were recorded for this clone. This rearrangement joins TRBV11-2 to TRBJ2-3, with TRBD2 matching over 9 bases. The trim removed 6 bases at V and 4 bases at J, leaving 14 bases unmatched. Looked up from germline, CDR1 is SGHAT and CDR2 is FQNNGV. The CDR3 runs to 17 residues. As DNA, the CDR3 is TGTGCCAGCAGGTTCGCGACACGCAGCGGGAGGTCAGATACGCAGTATTTT. As protein: CASRFATRSGRSDTQYF.

This clone was observed a few times. The DNA of the CDR3 is TGTGCTAGCAGCTCCCCGAGGGGTAGCGGCTACGAGCAGTACGTC. Translated, it gives CASSSPRGSGYEQYV. The chain employs TRBV7-7 and TRBJ2-7, with a tentative D call TRBD2 (6 bases). CDR3 size: 15 residues. Germline V CDR1 and CDR2: SSHAT, FNYEAQ (reference sequence).

This chain joins TRBV5-1 and TRBJ2-2; D possibly corresponds to TRBD1 (6 bases). The CDR3 is 16 amino acids. CDR1 is SGHRS, CDR2 YFSETQ, per germline. V lost 4 bases and J 0 bases, leaving 13 bases between the germline ends. The CDR3 sequence: CASSPTGFANTGELFF. CDR3 DNA: TGCGCCAGCAGCCCCACAGGGTTCGCGAACACCGGGGAGCTGTTTTTT.

The V call is TRBV5-1, the J call TRBJ2-1; TRBD1 agrees at 9 bases. In germline, CDR1 is SGHRS, CDR2 YFSETQ. The CDR3 consists of 16 residues. V was clipped by 0 bases and J by 8 bases; unmatched bases: 9. CDR3 in DNA: TGCGCCAGCAGCTTGGGAGGGACAGGGAGATCCGATGAGCAGTTCTTC. Translating it yields CASSLGGTGRSDEQFF.

This rearrangement joins TRBV4-1 to TRBJ1-2; tentatively, D is TRBD1 (5 bases). The V end was cut by 0 bases, the J end by 0 bases, with 11 bases between. Germline V CDR1 and CDR2: MGHRA, YSYEKL. This CDR3 contains 16 residues. The CDR3 protein is CASSQEVRATNYGYTF. CDR3 DNA: TGCGCCAGCAGCCAAGAGGTCAGGGCCACTAACTATGGCTACACCTTC.

The CDR3 nucleotides read TGTGCCAGCAGCCGGGGACCGCTGGGGACCCAGTACTTC. Its protein product is CASSRGPLGTQYF. The rearrangement links TRBV5-6 to TRBJ2-5; D might be TRBD1 or TRBD2, each matching 5 bases. This CDR3 comprises 13 residues. The V end was cut by 4 bases, the J end by 7 bases, with 14 bases between. CDR1 and CDR2 from the germline V gene are SGHDT and YYEEEE.

The V gene is TRBV10-1, the J gene TRBJ2-3; 7 positions match TRBD2. CDR3 length: 16 amino acids. V gave up 3 bases and J gave up 2 bases; unmatched junction bases: 8. Germline V gene data show CDR1 as WNHNN and CDR2 as SYGVQD (reference sequence). The CDR3 DNA reads as TGCGCCAGCAGTGAAATCGGGCGGGGGATCACAGATACGCAGTATTTT. It encodes CASSEIGRGITDTQYF.

The chain has TRBV9 and TRBJ1-3; perhaps TRBD1 as D (5 bases). Germline V gene lookup returns CDR1 SGDLS and CDR2 YYNGEE. With 0 bases removed from V and 3 bases from J, the gap between germline ends came to 10 bases. The CDR3 totals 15 residues. The CDR3 DNA is TGTGCCAGCAGCGTAGATCTTACAGGTGGAAACACCATATATTTT. It yields the protein CASSVDLTGGNTIYF.

This clone came up a few times. The chain links TRBV7-2 to TRBJ1-3; no clear D. Looked up from germline, CDR1 is SGHTA and CDR2 is FQGNSA. This CDR3 spans 14 amino acids. V was clipped by 0 bases and J by 4 bases, with 7 bases between them. CDR3 in amino acids: CASSLAAQGNTIYF. The CDR3 nucleotides are TGTGCCAGCAGCTTAGCCGCGCAGGGAAACACCATATATTTT.

This clone was counted only a few times. V is TRBV9 and J is TRBJ1-1; a possible D gene is TRBD1 (6 bases). Between the trimmed V and J ends, which lost 4 bases and 4 bases, there was a span of 14 bases. This CDR3 has 14 residues. Germline values: CDR1 SGDLS, CDR2 YYNGEE. In DNA, the CDR3 is TGTGCCAGCAGCCCCACGGGGGGCAGCACTGAAGCTTTCTTT. Translation: CASSPTGGSTEAFF.

The DNA of the CDR3 is TGTGCCAGCAGAACTAATAATGATCAGCCCCAGCATTTT. This codes for CASRTNNDQPQHF. The rearrangement uses TRBV27 and TRBJ1-5; D is uncertain. In germline, CDR1 is MNHEY, CDR2 SMNVEV (reference sequence). CDR3 length equals 13 residues. V was clipped by 6 bases and J by 5 bases, with 11 bases between them.

A note on this clone: This same CDR3 is encoded by further DNA sequences in the sample. V and J are TRBV5-6 and TRBJ1-1; D not certain. This CDR3 has 14 residues. Germline CDR1 and CDR2: SGHDT and YYEEEE. V lost 0 bases to trimming and J lost 1 base, with 7 bases between them. The CDR3 region has the DNA TGTGCCAGCAGCTTGGGGCAGAGGAACACTGAAGCTTTCTTT. Translating gives CASSLGQRNTEAFF.

J is TRBJ2-5 and V is TRBV5-6; TRBD1 is a possible D gene (6 bases). The length of the CDR3 is 13 residues. V was cut by 4 bases and J by 5 bases, with 12 bases left in between. Per germline, CDR1 SGHDT and CDR2 YYEEEE. CDR3 amino acids: CASSPGQWETQYF. The CDR3 DNA follows: TGTGCCAGCAGCCCCGGACAGTGGGAGACCCAGTACTTC.

This clone has a handful of counts. The chain carries TRBV5-1 and TRBJ1-2; 7 nucleotides agree with TRBD1. V lost 2 bases to trimming and J lost 7 bases; unmatched junction nucleotides: 8. Germline V CDR1 and CDR2: SGHRS, YFSETQ. The length of the CDR3 is 14 residues. The CDR3 sequence: CASSLQGSSAGYTF. CDR3 sequence (DNA): TGCGCCAGCAGCTTACAGGGGTCGAGTGCTGGCTACACCTTC.

The chain joins TRBV27 to TRBJ2-2; possibly TRBD1 for D (6 bases). This CDR3 comprises 15 residues. The germline gives CDR1 MNHEY, CDR2 SMNVEV (reference sequence). Deletions cut 8 bases from V and 1 base from J, with 14 bases between. CDR3 in DNA: TGTGCCAGCGGTCAGAGGGGGATGAACACCGGGGAGCTGTTTTTT. Translated, it gives CASGQRGMNTGELFF.